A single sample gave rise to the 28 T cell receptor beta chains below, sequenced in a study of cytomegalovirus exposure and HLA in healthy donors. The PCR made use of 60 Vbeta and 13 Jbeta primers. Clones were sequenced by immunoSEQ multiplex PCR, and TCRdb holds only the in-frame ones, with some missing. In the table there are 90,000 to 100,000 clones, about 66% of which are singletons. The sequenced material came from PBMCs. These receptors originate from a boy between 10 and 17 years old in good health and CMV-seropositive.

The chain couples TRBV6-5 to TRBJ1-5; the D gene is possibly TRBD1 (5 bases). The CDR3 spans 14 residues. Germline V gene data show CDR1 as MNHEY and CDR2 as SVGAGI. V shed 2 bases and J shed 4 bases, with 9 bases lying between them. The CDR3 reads CASSYSGGNQPQHF. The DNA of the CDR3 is TGTGCCAGCAGTTACAGTGGGGGGAATCAGCCCCAGCATTTT.

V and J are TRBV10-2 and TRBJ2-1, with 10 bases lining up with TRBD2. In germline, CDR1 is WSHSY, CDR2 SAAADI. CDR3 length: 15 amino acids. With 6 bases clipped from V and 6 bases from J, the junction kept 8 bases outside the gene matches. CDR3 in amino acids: CASRDPGLASNEQFF. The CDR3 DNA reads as TGCGCCAGCAGAGATCCGGGACTAGCGAGCAATGAGCAGTTCTTC.

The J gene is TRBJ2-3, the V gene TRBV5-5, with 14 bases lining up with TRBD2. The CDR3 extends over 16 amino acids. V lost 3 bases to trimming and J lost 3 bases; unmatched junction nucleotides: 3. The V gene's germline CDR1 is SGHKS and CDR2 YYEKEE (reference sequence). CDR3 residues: CASSYRLAGGTDTQYF. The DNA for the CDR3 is TGTGCCAGCAGCTACAGACTAGCGGGGGGGACAGATACGCAGTATTTT. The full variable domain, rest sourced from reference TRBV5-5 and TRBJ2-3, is DAGVTQSPTHLIKTRGQQVTLRCSPISGHKSVSWYQQVLGQGPQFIFQYYEKEERGRGNFPDRFSARQFPNYSSELNVNALLLGDSALYLCASSYRLAGGTDTQYFGPGTRLTVL.

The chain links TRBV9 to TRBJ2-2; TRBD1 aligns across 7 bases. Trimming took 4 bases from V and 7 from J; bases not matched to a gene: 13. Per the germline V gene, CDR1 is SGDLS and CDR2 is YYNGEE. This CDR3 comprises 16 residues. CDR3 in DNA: TGTGCCAGCAGCCCACCATCGGGACAGTCGGACGGGGAGCTGTTTTTT. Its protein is CASSPPSGQSDGELFF.

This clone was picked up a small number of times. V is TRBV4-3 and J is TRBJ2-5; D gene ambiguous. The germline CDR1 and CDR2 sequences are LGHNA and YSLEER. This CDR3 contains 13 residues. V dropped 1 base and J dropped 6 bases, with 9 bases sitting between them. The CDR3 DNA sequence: TGCGCCAGCAGCCAAGTCCGGAGACAGACCCAGTACTTC. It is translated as CASSQVRRQTQYF.

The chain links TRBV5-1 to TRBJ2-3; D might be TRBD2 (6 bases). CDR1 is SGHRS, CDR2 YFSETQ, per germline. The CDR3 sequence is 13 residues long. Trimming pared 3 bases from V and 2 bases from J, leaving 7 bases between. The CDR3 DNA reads TGCGCCAGCAGCTGGAGGGACACAGATACGCAGTATTTT. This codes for CASSWRDTDTQYF.

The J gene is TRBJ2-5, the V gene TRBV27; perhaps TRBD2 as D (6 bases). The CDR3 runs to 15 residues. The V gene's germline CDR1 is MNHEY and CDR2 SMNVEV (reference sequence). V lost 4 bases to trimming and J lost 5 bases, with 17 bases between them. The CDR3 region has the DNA TGTGCCAGCAGTTCGCGGGGATTTGACGGCGAGACCCAGTACTTC. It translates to CASSSRGFDGETQYF.

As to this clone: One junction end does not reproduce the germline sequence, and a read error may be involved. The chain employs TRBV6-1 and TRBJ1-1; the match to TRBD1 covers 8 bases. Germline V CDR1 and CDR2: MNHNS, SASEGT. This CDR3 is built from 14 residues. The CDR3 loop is CASREGQGELEAFF. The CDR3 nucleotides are TGTGCCAGCAGGGAAGGACAGGGCGAACTTGAAGCTTTCTTT.

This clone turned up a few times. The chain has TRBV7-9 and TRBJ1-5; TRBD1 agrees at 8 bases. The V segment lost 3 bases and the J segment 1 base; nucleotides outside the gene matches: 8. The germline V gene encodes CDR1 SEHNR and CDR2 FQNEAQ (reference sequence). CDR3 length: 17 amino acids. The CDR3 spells CASSLTYQGASNQPQHF. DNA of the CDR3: TGTGCCAGCAGCTTGACATATCAGGGGGCCAGCAATCAGCCCCAGCATTTT.

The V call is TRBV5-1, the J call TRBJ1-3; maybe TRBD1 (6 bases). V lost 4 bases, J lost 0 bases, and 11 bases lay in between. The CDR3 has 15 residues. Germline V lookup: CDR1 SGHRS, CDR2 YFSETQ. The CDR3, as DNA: TGCGCCAGCAGCCCGGGACAAAACTCTGGAAACACCATATATTTT. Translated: CASSPGQNSGNTIYF.

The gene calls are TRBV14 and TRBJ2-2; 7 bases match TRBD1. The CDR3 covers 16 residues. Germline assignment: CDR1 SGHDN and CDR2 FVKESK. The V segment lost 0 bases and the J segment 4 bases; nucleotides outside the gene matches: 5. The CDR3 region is CASSQDGYRGTGELFF. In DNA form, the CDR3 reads TGTGCCAGCAGCCAAGATGGGTACAGGGGCACCGGGGAGCTGTTTTTT.

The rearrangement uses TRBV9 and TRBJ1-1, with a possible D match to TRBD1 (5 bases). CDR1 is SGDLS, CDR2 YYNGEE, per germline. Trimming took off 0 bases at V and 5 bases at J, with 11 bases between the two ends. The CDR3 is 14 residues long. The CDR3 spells CASSVEAGWTEAFF. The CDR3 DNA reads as TGTGCCAGCAGCGTAGAGGCAGGGTGGACTGAAGCTTTCTTT.

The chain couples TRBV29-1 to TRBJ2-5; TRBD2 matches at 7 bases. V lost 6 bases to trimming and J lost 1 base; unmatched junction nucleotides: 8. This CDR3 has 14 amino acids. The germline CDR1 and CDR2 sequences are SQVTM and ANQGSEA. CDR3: CSVNSAGPQETQYF. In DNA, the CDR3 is TGCAGCGTAAACTCAGCGGGACCCCAAGAGACCCAGTACTTC.

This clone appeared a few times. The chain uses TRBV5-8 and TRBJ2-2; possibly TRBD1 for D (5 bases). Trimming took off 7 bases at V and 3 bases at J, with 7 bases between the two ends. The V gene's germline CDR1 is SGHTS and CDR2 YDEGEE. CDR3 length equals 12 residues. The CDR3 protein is CASQGYTGELFF. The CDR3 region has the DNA TGTGCCAGCCAGGGTTACACCGGGGAGCTGTTTTTT.

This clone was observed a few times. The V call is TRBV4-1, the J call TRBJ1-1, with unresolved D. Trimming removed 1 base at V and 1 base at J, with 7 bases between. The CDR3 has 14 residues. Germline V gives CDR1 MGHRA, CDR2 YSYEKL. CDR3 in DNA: TGCGCCAGCAGCCAAGGGCAGTGGAACACTGAAGCTTTCTTT. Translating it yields CASSQGQWNTEAFF.

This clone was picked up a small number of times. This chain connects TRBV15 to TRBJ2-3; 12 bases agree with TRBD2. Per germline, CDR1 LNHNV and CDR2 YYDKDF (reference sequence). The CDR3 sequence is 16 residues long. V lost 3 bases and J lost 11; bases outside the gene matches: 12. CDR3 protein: CATSRGPSGGGLGQYF. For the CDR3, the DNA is TGTGCCACCAGCAGGGGCCCTAGCGGGGGGGGTCTAGGGCAGTATTTT.

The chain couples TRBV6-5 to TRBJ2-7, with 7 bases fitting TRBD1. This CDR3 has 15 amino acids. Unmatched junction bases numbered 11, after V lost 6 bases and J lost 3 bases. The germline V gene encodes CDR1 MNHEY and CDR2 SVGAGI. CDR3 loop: CASSRYLTGIYEQYF. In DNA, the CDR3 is TGTGCCAGCAGCCGATACCTGACAGGGATCTACGAGCAGTACTTC.

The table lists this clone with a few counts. The CDR3 DNA sequence: TGTGCCAGCAGCTTAGGGAGGCTTCCGAACACTGAAGCTTTCTTT. It codes for CASSLGRLPNTEAFF. The genes are TRBV7-8 and TRBJ1-1; unclear D gene. Germline V gene data show CDR1 as SGHVS and CDR2 as FQNEAQ. Between the trimmed V and J ends, which lost 1 base and 1 base, there was a span of 10 bases. CDR3 length: 15 amino acids. The whole variable domain, remainder taken from reference TRBV7-8 and TRBJ1-1, is GAGVSQSPRYKVAKRGQDVALRCDPISGHVSLFWYQQALGQGPEFLTYFQNEAQLDKSGLPSDRFFAERPEGSVSTLKIQRTQQEDSAVYLCASSLGRLPNTEAFFGQGTRLTVV.

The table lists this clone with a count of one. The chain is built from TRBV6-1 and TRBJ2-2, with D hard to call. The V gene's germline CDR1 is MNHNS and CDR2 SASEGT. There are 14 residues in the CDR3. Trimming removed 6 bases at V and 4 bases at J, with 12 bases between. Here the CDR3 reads CASSAPSGTGELFF. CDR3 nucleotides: TGTGCCAGCAGCGCCCCGTCGGGCACCGGGGAGCTGTTTTTT.

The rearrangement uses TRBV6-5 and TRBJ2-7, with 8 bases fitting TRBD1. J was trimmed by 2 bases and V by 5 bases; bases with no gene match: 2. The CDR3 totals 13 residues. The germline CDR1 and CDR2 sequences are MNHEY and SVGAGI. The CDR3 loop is CASSRTGTYEQYF. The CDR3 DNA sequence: TGTGCCAGCAGTCGGACAGGGACCTACGAGCAGTACTTC.

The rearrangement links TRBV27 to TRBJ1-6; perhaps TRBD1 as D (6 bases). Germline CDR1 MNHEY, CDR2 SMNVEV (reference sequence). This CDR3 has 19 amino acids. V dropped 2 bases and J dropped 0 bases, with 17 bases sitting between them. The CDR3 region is CASSLIALGASSYNSPLHF. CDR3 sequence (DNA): TGTGCCAGCAGTTTAATCGCATTGGGGGCAAGCTCCTATAATTCACCCCTCCACTTT.

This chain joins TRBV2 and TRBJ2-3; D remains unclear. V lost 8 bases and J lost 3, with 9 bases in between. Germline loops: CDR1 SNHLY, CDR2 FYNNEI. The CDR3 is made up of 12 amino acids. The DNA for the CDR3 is TGTGCCAGCCGAACTTTGACAGATACGCAGTATTTT. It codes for CASRTLTDTQYF.

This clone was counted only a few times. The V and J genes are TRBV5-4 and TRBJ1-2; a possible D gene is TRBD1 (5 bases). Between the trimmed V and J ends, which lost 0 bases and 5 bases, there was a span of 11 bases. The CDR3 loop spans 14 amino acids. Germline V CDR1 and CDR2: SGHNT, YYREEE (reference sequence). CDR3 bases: TGTGCCAGCAGCTTGGGCAGGGCCGAATATGGCTACACCTTC. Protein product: CASSLGRAEYGYTF.

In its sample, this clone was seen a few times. This CDR3 is CASSRGGTGELFF. The CDR3 nucleotides are TGTGCCAGCAGTCGAGGGGGCACCGGGGAGCTGTTTTTT. The chain employs TRBV4-2 and TRBJ2-2; possible D gene TRBD1, 6 bases. There are 13 residues in the CDR3. The germline V and J ends were trimmed by 6 bases and 4 bases, with 9 bases remaining between them. The germline V gene encodes CDR1 LGHNA and CDR2 YNFKEQ.

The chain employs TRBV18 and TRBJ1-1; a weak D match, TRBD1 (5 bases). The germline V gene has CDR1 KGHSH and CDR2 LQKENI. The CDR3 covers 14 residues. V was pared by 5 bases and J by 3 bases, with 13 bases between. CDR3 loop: CASSAKAGDTEAFF. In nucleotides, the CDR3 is TGTGCCAGCTCAGCAAAGGCGGGGGACACTGAAGCTTTCTTT.

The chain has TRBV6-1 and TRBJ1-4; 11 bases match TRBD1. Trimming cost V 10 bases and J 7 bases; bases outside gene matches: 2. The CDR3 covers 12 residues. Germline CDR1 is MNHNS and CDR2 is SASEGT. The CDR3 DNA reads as TGTGCCACGGGACAGGGGGTTGAAAAACTGTTTTTT. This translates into CATGQGVEKLFF.

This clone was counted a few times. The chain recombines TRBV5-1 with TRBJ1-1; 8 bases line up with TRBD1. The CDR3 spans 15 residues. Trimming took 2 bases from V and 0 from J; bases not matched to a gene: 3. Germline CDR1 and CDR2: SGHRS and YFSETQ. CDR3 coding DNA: TGCGCCAGCAGCTTCCGACAGGGGATGAACACTGAAGCTTTCTTT. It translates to CASSFRQGMNTEAFF.

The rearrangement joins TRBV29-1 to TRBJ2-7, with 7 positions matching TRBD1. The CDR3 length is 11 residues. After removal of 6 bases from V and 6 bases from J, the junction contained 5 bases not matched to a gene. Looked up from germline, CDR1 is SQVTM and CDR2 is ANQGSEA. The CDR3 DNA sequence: TGCAGCGTCGGACAGGCTCGCGAGCAGTACTTC. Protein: CSVGQAREQYF.